This T cell receptor (beta chain) was captured by sequencing in a study of cytomegalovirus exposure and HLA in healthy donors (TCRdb year 2017). With respect to the entire study: In an earlier analysis of some 610 of the donors, around 290 Gb of sequence data and 100 million or so unique TCR beta sequences from about 179 million T cells were reported. Roughly 300 gigabases of sequencing data and 70 million to 100 million unique TCR sequences were included in an early release covering about 620 HLA-typed donors. Of the 300 to 450 genotyped donors, about 80% fell in the genetic ancestry cluster associated with self-reported Caucasian donors. The aim of the study was to test whether cataloging public T cell receptors could identify signatures of past pathogen exposure. The T cell repertoires of some 670 subjects were profiled by immunosequencing and related to cytomegalovirus serostatus. Besides the first cohort of roughly 660 subjects, a separate validation cohort made up of some 110 different subjects was used. The study combined high-throughput TCR immunosequencing, statistical association of individual TCRs with disease status, and machine learning to predict cytomegalovirus infection status. A later analysis re-analyzed previously published TCR beta repertoires from roughly 690 donors and added high-resolution HLA genotyping to study TCR occurrence patterns. Rather than drawing on any new phenotypic data, the later analysis identified candidate immune exposures from TCR beta sequences and the way those sequences occurred across donors. In an earlier analysis of several hundred of the donors, high-throughput TCR beta sequencing was used to judge whether each TCR beta V gene segment behaved as functional or pseudogenic. Donor age, sex, ethnicity and CMV serostatus were collected together with the repertoire data. In a later genetic analysis, genome-wide SNP genotypes for about three fifths of the roughly 670 donors were used, and that subset was treated as a discovery cohort. Every repertoire in the discovery cohort had been generated on one and the same sequencing platform. HLA typing covered class I and class II loci at four-digit resolution. Typing coverage varied by locus: about 620-630 donors for A, B, C, DRB1 and DQB1; some 520 for DQA1; more than 600 for DPA1; approximately 490 for DPB1. Five DR-DQ haplotypes were handled as single units for association and clustering, since linkage in the cohort was strong. Across 398 genotyped donors of the cohort, an average of roughly 200,000 unique TCR beta nucleotide sequences per donor were sequenced, and approximately 17% of those sequences were non-productive. Here is what the overall study found, with its caveats: Because HLA typing was missing for some donors at each locus, association tests included only the typed subset. Linkage disequilibrium might explain the correlated functional status among segregating V segments, but an unknown experimental factor could not be ruled out. A cluster of highly shared sequence variants was judged likely to represent a technical artifact of the sequencing pipeline. The cohort was sequenced for TCR beta chains only, and without alpha or paired-chain data the features that could be detected were limited. Strong co-occurrence of HLA alleles, especially DR and DQ, made assigning TCR associations to individual alleles difficult. In a later analysis, several top co-occurrence clusters were reported to appear linked to parvovirus B19, influenza, CMV and Epstein-Barr virus. The only immune exposure information available for the cohort was CMV serostatus. Most CMV-associated TCR beta chains appeared to be HLA-restricted in a later analysis, and the HLA associations seemed to be driven largely by CMV exposure. A further reported finding was that TCR beta sequences accurately predicted the HLA-A and HLA-B alleles for most subjects in the first cohort. A total of fewer than 200 TCR beta chains were listed by the study as associated with cytomegalovirus. A later analysis found that HLA-associated TCR beta chains were more clonally expanded and had lower generation probabilities than equally common non-associated chains. It was suggested by the authors that the approach could potentially be generalized to other disease states and immunological phenotypes. Some IMGT-functional V segments, including TRBV6-2 and TRBV6-3, could not be told apart with the 87-base-pair reads, so those segments were excluded. Across donors, most TCR sequences were observed very rarely, whereas some public TCRs were present in many individuals. Specific HLA alleles were associated with roughly 17,000 TCR beta sequences at a false discovery rate of 0.05 in a later analysis. A later analysis found that TCR association rates varied across HLA loci, with DRB1 alleles showing the most associated TCRs and HLA-C alleles the fewest. In vitro tests confirmed that a few of the cytomegalovirus-associated TCR beta chains recognize cytomegalovirus antigens. The classifier was reported to diagnose cytomegalovirus status with high specificity and sensitivity in both the original and validation cohorts. An earlier analysis of roughly 570 of the donors showed that most TCR beta V segments appeared in productive rearrangements either about 90% or about 30% of the time, which broadly matched IMGT annotations. Because counts were too low, seventeen rarely observed V segments, including chromosome 9 orphons, were excluded from the earlier analysis of 587 of the donors. An association between a missense DCLRE1C variant and V-gene and J-gene trimming of TCR beta chains was found in a later genetic analysis and replicated in an independent cohort. In a later genetic analysis, fewer N-insertions in productive TCRs were reported among donors in an Asian-associated ancestry cluster than the roughly 700-donor mean. Presence/absence analyses assumed roughly uniform sequencing depth across donors, an assumption that may not hold.

The CDR1 and CDR2 encoded by the germline V gene (reference sequence) are LNHDA and SQIVND. The germline V end is reduced by 7 bases and the J end by 5 bases; junction bases left unmatched: 5. There are 14 amino acids in the CDR3, from cysteine to phenylalanine inclusive. Of the read, only the CDR3 DNA is kept; its 42 bases are in frame from base 1. This clone was seen once. The target of this receptor is not known. Nothing much larger sits one base from this clone, and base qualities are not available. The library was obtained by the immunoSEQ multiplex PCR assay. For the multiplex PCR, a mixture combining 60 forward primers for TCR Vbeta segments and 13 reverse primers for TCR Jbeta segments was used. A multiplex PCR assay on genomic DNA amplified the CDR3 region of rearranged TCR beta genes. The amplified TCR beta libraries were sequenced on the Illumina HiSeq System as 87-base-pair reads. The paper's data handling went like this. Across the 670 or so repertoires, a later analysis counted 78 million or so unique TCR beta chains, around 11 million of which were shared by at least two donors. Raw reads were error-corrected and collapsed into unique sequences by a nearest-neighbor algorithm in which closely related sequences were merged to remove PCR and sequencing errors. To assign V, D and J gene segments, CDR3 sequences were aligned to IMGT reference sequences. For a sequence to be retained, at least a six-nucleotide match to both a V gene segment and a J gene segment was required. A rearrangement was called productive if the CDR3 had no stop codons and remained in frame with V and J, and every other rearrangement was called non-productive. Following IMGT convention, CDR3 was defined as the stretch from the second conserved V-encoded cysteine up to the conserved J-encoded phenylalanine. The earlier analysis of about 590 of the donors excluded sequences that lacked an unambiguous match to a single V gene segment. An earlier analysis of around 600 of the donors classified V segments as functional when productive rearrangements were above 56.7% and as segregating when the standard deviation between donors was above 5%. To diagnose cytomegalovirus status from the catalog of TCR beta chain sequences, a statistical classification framework was built. In a later analysis, V and J genes were assigned by comparing TCR nucleotide sequences against IMGT/GENE-DB human TR gene sequences. The TCRdist pipeline was used in a later analysis to assign CDR3 sequences and most-parsimonious VDJ recombination scenarios. In a later analysis, each TCR beta chain was defined by its CDR3 amino acid sequence together with its V-gene family, and reads without a unique V-gene family were excluded. To address suspected cross-contamination and a sequencing artifact, a later analysis removed approximately 590 highly shared, low-generation-probability nucleotide sequences. In a later analysis, a clonal expansion index was calculated for each public chain from normalized within-repertoire ranks of inferred template counts. In a later analysis, generation probabilities were computed using a VDJ recombination model fitted to out-of-frame rearrangements, and the results were checked against IGoR. In a later analysis, hypergeometric tests were used to score TCR-TCR, TCR-HLA and TCR-CMV co-occurrence, with a repertoire-size bias correction applied to TCR pairs. A later analysis estimated false discovery rates by permuting HLA or CMV assignments 20 times. In a later analysis, co-occurring TCRs were grouped using DBSCAN, and TCRdist sequence similarity was added for clustering within HLA-allele-positive subsets. Repertoires with fewer than 30,000 or more than 120,000 public chains, plus five repertoires with anomalous nucleotide sharing, were excluded from co-occurrence clustering. The clones in this table, taken by TCRdb from immuneACCESS, are in-frame only. Not every clone is retained; where verified, under half of the shortfall comes from an unresolved V gene, and the cause of the rest is unknown. V, J and clone size were drawn from that table, and D and trimming were deduced from the DNA. The sample records under 150,000 clones, over 65% of which are singletons. The ten largest make up 2.5% to 3.5% of the sample.

In total, more than 500 healthy bone marrow donors made up the cohort. At the time of sampling, every cohort member was nominally healthy, though immune exposures that went unrecorded were likely present. The donor was CMV seropositive and belonged to the group of more than 250 seropositive cohort members. A peripheral blood sample was provided by each donor, and peripheral blood mononuclear cells were used for TCR beta sequencing. Genomic DNA was extracted from the blood cell samples with the Qiagen DNeasy Blood Extraction Kit. The source of this sequence is a man aged 35-49 years in good health and CMV-seropositive. The sequence joins TRBV19 to TRBJ1-4, and TRBD1 aligns with 9 junction nucleotides. Input material: PBMCs. Read as DNA, the sequence is TGTGCCAGTACGGGACAGGGTAAAAATGAAAAACTGTTTTTT. The resulting protein is CASTGQGKNEKLFF.